The clone carrying this T cell receptor beta chain was recorded a few times. Antigen: not known. Trimming pared 6 bases from V and 2 bases from J, leaving 20 bases between. Germline V CDR1 and CDR2: MDHEN, SYDVKM. The CDR3 is 17 residues long. The data are from a study of T-cell memory formation after mild COVID-19. Study-level findings and limits: Mainly in CM and EM were contracting CD4+ clones; CD8+ were in EMRA. There was a balanced CD4/CD8 profile in clones contracting day 15 to 85, and later expanders leaned CD4+.

TCRdb reprocessed the 5' RACE reads with MiXCR, giving one entry per CDR3 protein. The table includes 300,000 to 400,000 distinct CDR3 sequences, 12% to 15% detected once. This clonotype was obtained from a man between 18 and 35 years old who had mild COVID-19 (a few samples of this study predate the infection). Cell type and time point are not known. The sample was PBMCs or a T cell subset sorted from them (not recorded which). The chain carries TRBV28 and TRBJ2-1; perhaps D is TRBD1 or TRBD2 (5 bases each). The CDR3 DNA follows: TGTGCCAGCAGCCACGAGGGGACGAGGACTCCCTACAATGAGCAGTTCTTC. Its translation is CASSHEGTRTPYNEQFF.